This T cell receptor beta chain comes out of a study of T cell changes during pregnancy in multiple sclerosis. The method was immunoSEQ multiplex PCR; TCRdb's version includes in-frame clones alone and lacks a portion of them. The profile shows roughly 80,000 clones, under 95% of them singletons. Germline V gene sequence: CDR1 MNHNY, CDR2 SVGAGI (reference sequence). V dropped 8 bases and J dropped 6 bases, with 23 bases sitting between them. The CDR3 consists of 16 residues. Sample: peripheral blood, taken before pregnancy. The chain uses TRBV6-6 and TRBJ2-1; possibly TRBD1 for D (8 bases). This clonotype was sampled from a female donor with multiple sclerosis, enrolled in a pregnancy study. The CDR3 spells CASQGPNRGGGNEQFF. CDR3 in DNA: TGTGCCAGCCAAGGACCTAACAGGGGGGGAGGCAATGAGCAGTTCTTC.